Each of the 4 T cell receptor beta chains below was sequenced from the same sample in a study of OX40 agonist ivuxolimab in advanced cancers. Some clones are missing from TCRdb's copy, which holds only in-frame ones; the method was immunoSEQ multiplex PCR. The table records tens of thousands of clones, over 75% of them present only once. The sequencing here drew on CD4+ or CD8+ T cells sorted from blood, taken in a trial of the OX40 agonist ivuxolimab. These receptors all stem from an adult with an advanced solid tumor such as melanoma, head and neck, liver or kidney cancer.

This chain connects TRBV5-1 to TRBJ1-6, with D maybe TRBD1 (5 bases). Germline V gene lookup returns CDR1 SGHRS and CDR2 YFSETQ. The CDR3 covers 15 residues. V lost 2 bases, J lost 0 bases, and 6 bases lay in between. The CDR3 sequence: CASSFGGSYNSPLHF. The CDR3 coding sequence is TGCGCCAGCAGCTTCGGGGGCTCCTATAATTCACCCCTCCACTTT.

The CDR3 nucleotides are TGTGCCAGCAGTAACCGGGACCAACACTACAATGAGCAGTTCTTC. As protein: CASSNRDQHYNEQFF. The rearrangement links TRBV28 to TRBJ2-1; either TRBD1 or TRBD2 may fit D (5 bases each). Germline loops: CDR1 MDHEN, CDR2 SYDVKM. This CDR3 is 15 amino acids long. V shed 5 bases and J shed 3 bases, with 14 bases lying between them. Drawing the rest from reference TRBV28 and TRBJ2-1, the complete variable domain is DVKVTQSSRYLVKRTGEKVFLECVQDMDHENMFWYRQDPGLGLRLIYFSYDVKMKEKGDIPEGYSVSREKKERFSLILESASTNQTSMYLCASSNRDQHYNEQFFGPGTRLTVL.

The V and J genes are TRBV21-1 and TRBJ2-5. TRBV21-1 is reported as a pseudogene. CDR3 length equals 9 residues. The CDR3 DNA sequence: TGTGCCAGCAGTCGGAAAGAGTACTTC. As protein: CASSRKEYF.

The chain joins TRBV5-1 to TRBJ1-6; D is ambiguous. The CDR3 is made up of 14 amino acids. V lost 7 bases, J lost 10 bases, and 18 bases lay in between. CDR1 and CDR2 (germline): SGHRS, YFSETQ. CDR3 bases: TGCGCCAGCGTGAAGGGCGTTCGTTTGTCACCCCTCCACTTT. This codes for CASVKGVRLSPLHF.